Following are 30 T cell receptor beta chains from one sample sequenced in a study of T cell responses to AZD1222 COVID-19 vaccine. Method: immunoSEQ multiplex PCR; TCRdb's copy keeps in-frame clones and lacks some. The table has some 130,000 clones, 90% to 95% seen once; the top ten hold roughly 7%. Specimen: peripheral blood, collected 28 days after the second AZD1222 dose. Source of these receptors: an adult who received the AZD1222 COVID-19 vaccine.

This chain uses TRBV28 with TRBJ2-2; tentatively, D is TRBD1 or TRBD2 (5 bases each). The CDR3 runs 16 residues. V gave up 4 bases and J gave up 4 bases, with 16 bases separating them. CDR1 and CDR2 (germline): MDHEN, SYDVKM. The DNA of the CDR3 is TGTGCCAGCAGTTCGCCCGGGACCTCGGGCACCGGGGAGCTGTTTTTT. As protein: CASSSPGTSGTGELFF.

The V gene is TRBV5-1, the J gene TRBJ2-7; TRBD1 matches at 9 bases. In germline, CDR1 is SGHRS, CDR2 YFSETQ. CDR3 length: 15 amino acids. V gave up 1 base and J gave up 4 bases; unmatched junction bases: 6. CDR3 sequence (DNA): TGCGCCAGCAGCTTGTACTCGGGACAGGGTTACGAGCAGTACTTC. It codes for CASSLYSGQGYEQYF.

This sequence joins TRBV10-3 and TRBJ1-4; 9 bases are shared with TRBD1. This CDR3 is 14 amino acids long. Trimming took 4 bases from V and 5 from J; bases not matched to a gene: 2. Per germline, CDR1 ENHRY and CDR2 SYGVKD. In DNA, the CDR3 is TGTGCCATCAGTGTCGGGACAGGGAATGAAAAACTGTTTTTT. Protein: CAISVGTGNEKLFF.

The rearrangement links TRBV11-3 to TRBJ1-6, with TRBD1 as a possible D gene (5 bases). There are 13 residues in the CDR3. Germline CDR1 SGHNT, CDR2 YENEEA. The V gene lost 3 bases and the J gene lost 10 bases, with 10 bases spanning the gap. The CDR3 nucleotides are TGTGCCAGCAGCTTGAGCAGGGACTCACCCCTCCACTTT. Amino acids: CASSLSRDSPLHF.

The chain has TRBV27 and TRBJ1-5; D gene ambiguous. Trimming left V 5 bases short and J 5 bases short, with 10 bases between. The germline gives CDR1 MNHEY, CDR2 SMNVEV (reference sequence). The CDR3 consists of 13 residues. CDR3 in DNA: TGTGCCAGCAGTATTAGGTGGGATCAGCCCCAGCATTTT. Amino acid sequence: CASSIRWDQPQHF.

This sequence joins TRBV19 and TRBJ2-1; maybe TRBD2 (6 bases). Germline V gene sequence: CDR1 LNHDA, CDR2 SQIVND (reference sequence). V was clipped by 5 bases and J by 5 bases, with 16 bases between them. The CDR3 is 15 residues long. The CDR3 nucleotides are TGTGCCAGTAGTTCCGGGAGATACAGCCACAATGAGCAGTTCTTC. This translates into CASSSGRYSHNEQFF.

The chain has TRBV3-1 (or the pseudogene TRBV3-2) and TRBJ1-5; maybe TRBD1 (5 bases). Trimming took off 3 bases at V and 5 bases at J, with 14 bases between the two ends. This CDR3 comprises 15 residues. From germline, CDR1 is LGHDT and CDR2 YNNKEL (reference sequence). DNA of the CDR3: TGTGCCAGCAGCCAGACTTCAGGGACTCATCAGCCCCAGCATTTT. Translating it yields CASSQTSGTHQPQHF.

The rearrangement joins TRBV4-1 to TRBJ1-5; TRBD1 is a possible D gene (6 bases). The CDR3 consists of 17 residues. Germline V gene lookup returns CDR1 MGHRA and CDR2 YSYEKL. With 4 bases removed from V and 4 bases from J, the gap between germline ends came to 20 bases. The CDR3 region has the DNA TGCGCCAGCAGCCGTACTAAATTACAGGGAGCAAATCAGCCCCAGCATTTT. It yields the protein CASSRTKLQGANQPQHF.

The V call is TRBV13, the J call TRBJ1-1, with 7 positions matching TRBD1. Germline loops: CDR1 PRHDT, CDR2 FYEKMQ (reference sequence). CDR3 length: 14 amino acids. Germline trimming cut 4 bases from V and 0 bases from J; bases unmatched to any gene: 2. The CDR3 region has the DNA TGTGCCAGCAGCTCACAGGGGATGAACACTGAAGCTTTCTTT. It encodes CASSSQGMNTEAFF.

The V gene is TRBV14, the J gene TRBJ2-7, with D hard to call. CDR1 and CDR2 (germline): SGHDN, FVKESK. CDR3 length: 12 amino acids. Between the trimmed V and J ends, which lost 1 base and 2 bases, there was a span of 3 bases. Written as DNA, the CDR3 is TGTGCCAGCAGCCAAGTCACCTACGAGCAGTACTTC. Protein sequence: CASSQVTYEQYF.

The gene calls are TRBV6-5 and TRBJ2-6, with D maybe TRBD1 (6 bases). CDR1 is MNHEY, CDR2 SVGAGI, per germline. This CDR3 has 15 amino acids. Trimming cost V 5 bases and J 0 bases, with 8 bases left between them. CDR3 bases: TGTGCCAGCAGTCGACAGGACTCTGGGGCCAACGTCCTGACTTTC. Amino acid sequence: CASSRQDSGANVLTF.

The gene calls are TRBV5-5 and TRBJ1-5; D may be TRBD1 (5 bases). The germline V and J ends were trimmed by 2 bases and 0 bases, with 12 bases remaining between them. The CDR3 totals 16 residues. Germline values: CDR1 SGHKS, CDR2 YYEKEE (reference sequence). The chain's CDR3 is CASSFSGGYSNQPQHF. As DNA, the CDR3 is TGTGCCAGCAGCTTCTCTGGGGGGTATAGCAATCAGCCCCAGCATTTT.

The chain uses TRBV18 and TRBJ1-4; 9 bases map to TRBD1. Looked up from germline, CDR1 is KGHSH and CDR2 is LQKENI. The CDR3 spans 16 residues. V lost 6 bases to trimming and J lost 2 bases; unmatched junction nucleotides: 7. The CDR3 DNA sequence: TGTGCCAGCTCTCGCGGACAGGGGAGGACTAATGAAAAACTGTTTTTT. Translation gives CASSRGQGRTNEKLFF. The entire variable domain, with the rest obtained from reference TRBV18 and TRBJ1-4, is as follows: NAGVMQNPRHLVRRRGQEARLRCSPMKGHSHVYWYRQLPEEGLKFMVYLQKENIIDESGMPKERFSAEFPKEGPSILRIQQVVRGDSAAYFCASSRGQGRTNEKLFFGSGTQLSVL.

This rearrangement joins TRBV12-3 or TRBV12-4 to TRBJ1-5, with D perhaps matching TRBD1 (5 bases). The CDR3 is 13 residues long. Between the trimmed V and J ends, which lost 8 bases and 0 bases, there was a span of 8 bases. Written as DNA, the CDR3 is TGTGCCAGCTCCCAGGGTAGCAATCAGCCCCAGCATTTT. Amino acid sequence: CASSQGSNQPQHF.

The rearrangement links TRBV27 to TRBJ2-6, with a weak D call TRBD2 (6 bases). Germline lookup yields CDR1 MNHEY and CDR2 SMNVEV (reference sequence). The CDR3 sequence is 18 residues long. V lost 7 bases and J lost 0, with 19 bases in between. CDR3 sequence (DNA): TGTGCCAGCACCACAAACGTCGGGGGATCCTCTGGGGCCAACGTCCTGACTTTC. The encoded protein is CASTTNVGGSSGANVLTF. Looking up the rest from reference TRBV27 and TRBJ2-6 gives the full variable domain: EAQVTQNPRYLITVTGKKLTVTCSQNMNHEYMSWYRQDPGLGLRQIYYSMNVEVTDKGDVPEGYKVSRKEKRNFPLILESPSPNQTSLYFCASTTNVGGSSGANVLTFGAGSRLTVL.

The chain recombines TRBV7-9 with TRBJ2-7; D is ambiguous. This CDR3 is 19 amino acids long. Germline assignment: CDR1 SEHNR and CDR2 FQNEAQ (reference sequence). With 4 bases removed from V and 2 bases from J, the gap between germline ends came to 27 bases. The chain's CDR3 is CASSSVRTTYEERPYEQYF. The CDR3 bases are TGTGCCAGCAGCTCAGTTAGGACGACATATGAGGAGAGGCCCTACGAGCAGTACTTC.

The CDR3 DNA is TGTGCCAGCAGTCGCAGGGGTCCCGGGGAGCTGTTTTTT. It translates to CASSRRGPGELFF. The chain links TRBV7-2 to TRBJ2-2, with D maybe TRBD1 (6 bases). Per the germline V gene, CDR1 is SGHTA and CDR2 is FQGNSA. The CDR3 length is 13 residues. The germline V and J ends were trimmed by 6 bases and 6 bases, with 11 bases remaining between them.

This sequence joins TRBV27 and TRBJ2-1; 9 nucleotides line up with TRBD1. Germline CDR1 and CDR2: MNHEY and SMNVEV (reference sequence). Trimming cost V 5 bases and J 7 bases; bases outside gene matches: 6. The CDR3 covers 14 residues. In DNA, the CDR3 is TGTGCCAGCAGTCCCCGCGGACAGGGGAATGAGCAGTTCTTC. Its protein product is CASSPRGQGNEQFF.

This chain connects TRBV7-9 to TRBJ1-2; 10 bases align to TRBD1. Germline CDR1 is SEHNR and CDR2 is FQNEAQ (reference sequence). V shed 1 base, J shed 0 bases, and the junction held 8 bases outside the gene matches. The CDR3 covers 18 residues. The CDR3 sequence: CASSLVGTGVRSNYGYTF. CDR3 coding DNA: TGTGCCAGCAGCTTAGTAGGGACAGGGGTTCGGTCTAACTATGGCTACACCTTC. Full variable domain (missing parts from reference TRBV7-9 and TRBJ1-2): DTGVSQNPRHKITKRGQNVTFRCDPISEHNRLYWYRQTLGQGPEFLTYFQNEAQLEKSRLLSDRFSAERPKGSFSTLEIQRTEQGDSAMYLCASSLVGTGVRSNYGYTFGSGTRLTVV.

The chain links TRBV19 to TRBJ2-5; 10 nucleotides align to TRBD1. The CDR3 is 15 residues long. The germline CDR1 and CDR2 sequences are LNHDA and SQIVND (reference sequence). V dropped 4 bases and J dropped 4; count of bases not matched to a gene: 6. The CDR3 region has the DNA TGTGCCAGTAGTAGGACAGGGGGAAGGGTAGAGACCCAGTACTTC. It encodes CASSRTGGRVETQYF.

The CDR3 nucleotides read TGTGCCAGCAGCCCCCTTAAGGGGGGGGCCTATGGCTACACCTTC. This encodes CASSPLKGGAYGYTF. V and J are TRBV7-2 and TRBJ1-2, with a tentative D call TRBD1 (6 bases). Trimming removed 5 bases at V and 4 bases at J, with 17 bases between. From germline, CDR1 is SGHTA and CDR2 FQGNSA. The CDR3 is made up of 15 amino acids.

This chain uses TRBV7-9 with TRBJ2-7; possibly TRBD1 for D (6 bases). The CDR3 spans 16 residues. Germline CDR1 is SEHNR and CDR2 is FQNEAQ (reference sequence). Trimming pared 4 bases from V and 3 bases from J, leaving 19 bases between. The CDR3 region has the DNA TGTGCCAGCAGCTCCCCATCCCAGGGGAAATACTACGAGCAGTACTTC. Its protein is CASSSPSQGKYYEQYF. Using reference TRBV7-9 and TRBJ2-7 for the parts outside the CDR3, the full variable domain is DTGVSQNPRHKITKRGQNVTFRCDPISEHNRLYWYRQTLGQGPEFLTYFQNEAQLEKSRLLSDRFSAERPKGSFSTLEIQRTEQGDSAMYLCASSSPSQGKYYEQYFGPGTRLTVT.

The V gene is TRBV30, the J gene TRBJ1-2; D uncertain. The V end lost 8 bases, the J end lost 4 bases, and 14 bases lay between the germline ends. Germline CDR1 GTSNPN, CDR2 SVGIG (reference sequence). The CDR3 has 12 residues. The CDR3 reads CAGYSGLYGYTF. As DNA, the CDR3 is TGTGCCGGCTACTCTGGCCTCTATGGCTACACCTTC.

The chain recombines TRBV5-4 with TRBJ1-2; D gene uncertain. The V end was cut by 0 bases, the J end by 7 bases, with 10 bases between. Germline values: CDR1 SGHNT, CDR2 YYREEE (reference sequence). The CDR3 sequence is 13 residues long. The CDR3 here is CASSLDPGSGYTF. The CDR3 coding sequence is TGTGCCAGCAGCTTGGATCCAGGATCTGGCTACACCTTC. The full variable domain, its missing parts supplied by reference TRBV5-4 and TRBJ1-2, is ETGVTQSPTHLIKTRGQQVTLRCSSQSGHNTVSWYQQALGQGPQFIFQYYREEENGRGNFPPRFSGLQFPNYSSELNVNALELDDSALYLCASSLDPGSGYTFGSGTRLTVV.

V gene TRBV28 combines with J gene TRBJ1-1; D is possibly TRBD1 (6 bases). Germline V gives CDR1 MDHEN, CDR2 SYDVKM. Trimming took off 4 bases at V and 5 bases at J, with 14 bases between the two ends. The CDR3 spans 14 residues. CDR3 protein: CASSWGGTLTEAFF. CDR3 in DNA: TGTGCCAGCAGTTGGGGGGGGACACTGACTGAAGCTTTCTTT. The variable domain in full, with the rest retrieved from reference TRBV28 and TRBJ1-1, is DVKVTQSSRYLVKRTGEKVFLECVQDMDHENMFWYRQDPGLGLRLIYFSYDVKMKEKGDIPEGYSVSREKKERFSLILESASTNQTSMYLCASSWGGTLTEAFFGQGTRLTVV.

The V call is TRBV11-3, the J call TRBJ2-2; D is unresolved. V gave up 2 bases and J gave up 3 bases, with 4 bases separating them. CDR1 is SGHNT and CDR2 is YENEEA in the germline V gene. This CDR3 is built from 13 residues. The CDR3 DNA reads TGTGCCAGCAGCTTACCCGACACCGGGGAGCTGTTTTTT. Its protein product is CASSLPDTGELFF.

This sequence joins TRBV10-3 and TRBJ1-1; D not resolved. This CDR3 is built from 13 residues. The germline gives CDR1 ENHRY, CDR2 SYGVKD. V lost 4 bases to trimming and J lost 2 bases, with 8 bases between them. CDR3 region: CAISVNSNTEAFF. The CDR3 region has the DNA TGTGCCATCAGTGTTAACAGTAACACTGAAGCTTTCTTT.

The chain carries TRBV7-2 and TRBJ1-1; D possibly corresponds to TRBD1 (5 bases). Trimming took 5 bases from V and 0 from J, leaving 19 bases between them. This CDR3 spans 17 amino acids. Germline V gives CDR1 SGHTA, CDR2 FQGNSA. The CDR3 DNA is TGTGCCAGCAGCCCCGACAGAACTTTGGACATGAACACTGAAGCTTTCTTT. The encoded protein is CASSPDRTLDMNTEAFF. The full variable domain, rest sourced from reference TRBV7-2 and TRBJ1-1, is GAGVSQSPSNKVTEKGKDVELRCDPISGHTALYWYRQSLGQGLEFLIYFQGNSAPDKSGLPSDRFSAERTGGSVSTLTIQRTQQEDSAVYLCASSPDRTLDMNTEAFFGQGTRLTVV.

The chain employs TRBV5-1 and TRBJ1-6; D not certain. Deletions cut 3 bases from V and 7 bases from J, with 17 bases between. This CDR3 region has 16 residues. Per germline, CDR1 SGHRS and CDR2 YFSETQ. In nucleotides, the CDR3 is TGCGCCAGCAGCTCTCACCCTGAGCTTGGGAATTCACCCCTCCACTTT. Translation gives CASSSHPELGNSPLHF. Full variable domain (missing parts from reference TRBV5-1 and TRBJ1-6): KAGVTQTPRYLIKTRGQQVTLSCSPISGHRSVSWYQQTPGQGLQFLFEYFSETQRNKGNFPGRFSGRQFSNSRSEMNVSTLELGDSALYLCASSSHPELGNSPLHFGNGTRLTVT.

The rearrangement joins TRBV28 to TRBJ2-6, with D maybe TRBD1 (5 bases). Germline V gives CDR1 MDHEN, CDR2 SYDVKM. V dropped 3 bases and J dropped 1 base, with 16 bases sitting between them. This CDR3 comprises 18 residues. The CDR3 DNA is TGTGCCAGCAGTTTGGGAACGTCAGGGCAGTCTGGGGCCAACGTCCTGACTTTC. Translating it yields CASSLGTSGQSGANVLTF.